The source of this T cell receptor (beta chain) is a study of blood T cell repertoires in COVID-19. On the study more broadly: Sample material is recorded as cDNA or gDNA derived from T cells, B-cell-depleted T cells, or PBMCs.

Some clones are missing from TCRdb's copy, which holds only in-frame ones; the method was immunoSEQ multiplex PCR. The data show 110,000 or so clones, with more than 80% seen just once and 4.6% held by the top ten. The TCR sequence derives from a woman aged 45-65 years with acute or convalescent COVID-19. Sequenced input: peripheral blood.

The CDR3: CASSERFTGKLFF. CDR3 sequence (DNA): TGTGCCAGCAGTGAACGGTTTACAGGCAAACTGTTTTTT. The chain joins TRBV2 to TRBJ1-4; D is possibly TRBD1 (5 bases). Trimming removed 2 bases at V and 11 bases at J, with 12 bases between. CDR3 length: 13 residues. Germline CDR1 SNHLY, CDR2 FYNNEI.